This T cell receptor (beta chain) came from a study of T cells after yellow fever vaccination (dated by TCRdb to the late 2010s). Regarding the study in general: The SMART-Seq v4 Ultra Low Input RNA kit was used to prepare libraries from fractions with low cell numbers. To follow T-cell clones before and after both primary and booster YFV17D yellow fever vaccination, bulk TCR alpha and beta repertoires underwent longitudinal sequencing. Two healthy male donors made up the cohort, one aged 18 to 30 years and the other aged 30 to 40 years. Bulk PBMC replicates and cell subsets were isolated from blood drawn at multiple timepoints before and after both primary and secondary immunization. Study-wide conclusions, independent of this receptor: Compared with the primary T-cell response, the secondary T-cell response was weaker but faster, peaking on day 5 rather than day 15. Most clones expanded after primary vaccination were re-detected after the booster (96% of CD4 and 88% of CD8), suggesting broad memory maintenance. FACS-sorted repertoires could contain abundant contaminating clonotypes from the bulk population, so computational filtering was required. A small fraction of clonotypes showed up in both the CD4 and CD8 compartments, probably as a result of convergent recombination. Only a couple of donors were included in the study, so the extent to which the findings can be generalized is limited.

With respect to this clonotype: Its cognate antigen has yet to be identified. No qualities accompany the bases; no much larger clone lies one base away.

Reading the label with the study, this specimen's treatment or condition is: live attenuated yellow fever vaccine strain. At each blood-draw timepoint, two biological replicates of bulk PBMCs were collected. A standard Ficoll-Paque protocol was used to isolate PBMCs from peripheral blood. TriZol was used to extract RNA from bulk PBMCs, CD4 and CD8 fractions, and dextramer-positive and dextramer-negative fractions. TCR cDNA was synthesized by 5'RACE template switching, which introduced a universal primer site and unique molecular identifiers. cDNA synthesis was primed from both the TCR alpha and TCR beta constant segments. Library amplification used two PCR steps, and the second PCR step added sample barcodes and sequencing adapters. Sequencing of the libraries was done on either Illumina HiSeq 2500 (2x100 bp) or NovaSeq (2x150 bp). Per the source publication's procedure: MIGEC handled demultiplexing of reads and collapsing into UMI consensus sequences, while MiXCR performed V(D)J alignment. Clonotypes responding to the vaccine were identified with edgeR on replicate PBMC samples, with the criteria of FDR below 0.01 and a log2 fold change above 5 up to day 15. Each bulk clonotype was labeled CD4 or CD8 based on which sequenced repertoire, CD4 or CD8, contained the clonotype at higher abundance. TCRdb redid the processing of the public reads, applying fastp at Q25 and MiXCR, and retained in-frame beta chains. A single entry per CDR3 protein holds the most common genes and DNA from its merged rows. TCRdb's processing, not the authors' own work, is the source of the V and J calls. This sample has some 550,000 distinct CDR3 sequences in its table, and roughly 21% of those were observed once. The ten largest clonotypes hold more than 13% of the sample.

The CDR3 runs 14 amino acids, cysteine and phenylalanine included. Of all the DNA, just the CDR3 is kept, 42 bases in frame from base 1. The V and J ends are trimmed by 5 bases and 5 bases, leaving 16 bases between them. The germline V gene supplies CDR1 MGHDK and CDR2 SYGVNS. This clonotype was obtained from a man aged 30-40 years who received the YFV17D yellow fever vaccine. The source was PBMCs, collected 15 days after the yellow fever booster vaccination. This sequence uses TRBV25-1 and TRBJ2-7, with no D gene named confidently. The DNA sequence is TGTGCCAGCAGTTCCCGAAAGGCCCTCCACGAGCAGTACTTC. Translated, it reads CASSSRKALHEQYF.